These 5 T cell receptor beta chains share one sample of origin, sequenced in a study of human T cells and chemical hapten exposure. The time point: pre-sensitization, week 0. The sample's treatment: therapeutic diphenylcyclopropenone sensitization with weekly scalp DPC. TCRdb analysed the RACE reads with MiXCR anew, one entry per CDR3 protein. The table shows 270,000 or so distinct CDR3 sequences, with around 7.3% occurring only once. This sample comprised whole blood, obtained in connection with sensitization to the hapten diphenylcyclopropenone (DPC). All receptors come from a young man with alopecia areata. Some clones in this sample may be carry-over from other donors' samples.

Only a few counts were recorded for this clonotype. The chain is built from TRBV7-2 and TRBJ2-3; D is uncertain. V was shortened by 1 base and J by 2 bases, with 10 bases between the two germline ends. This CDR3 spans 15 amino acids. Germline V gives CDR1 SGHTA, CDR2 FQGNSA. This chain's CDR3 is CASSLGYRDTDTQYF. Written as DNA, the CDR3 is TGTGCCAGCAGCTTAGGCTACAGAGACACAGATACGCAGTATTTT. The full variable domain, its missing parts supplied by reference TRBV7-2 and TRBJ2-3, is GAGVSQSPSNKVTEKGKDVELRCDPISGHTALYWYRQSLGQGLEFLIYFQGNSAPDKSGLPSDRFSAERTGGSVSTLTIQRTQQEDSAVYLCASSLGYRDTDTQYFGPGTRLTVL.

The chain combines TRBV15 with TRBJ2-7; 9 nucleotides align to TRBD1. Germline lookup yields CDR1 LNHNV and CDR2 YYDKDF (reference sequence). The V gene end was trimmed by 0 bases and the J gene end by 3 bases; junction bases not matched to a gene: 6. The length of the CDR3 is 16 residues. The DNA for the CDR3 is TGTGCCACCAGCAGAGATCTAGGACAGGGGCTCTACGAGCAGTACGTC. Encoded protein: CATSRDLGQGLYEQYV.

This rearrangement joins TRBV4-2 to TRBJ2-7; weak D call: TRBD1 (6 bases). Germline V CDR1 and CDR2: LGHNA, YNFKEQ. The ends were cut back, 0 bases at V and 0 bases at J, with 9 bases in the middle. This CDR3 comprises 15 residues. In nucleotides, the CDR3 is TGTGCCAGCAGCCAAGAGGGGGCTAGCTCCTACGAGCAGTACTTC. Protein product: CASSQEGASSYEQYF.

This clonotype was seen only a few times. The V and J genes are TRBV19 and TRBJ2-4, with TRBD1 as a possible D gene (5 bases). V lost 5 bases and J 11 bases, leaving 13 bases between the germline ends. In germline, CDR1 is LNHDA, CDR2 SQIVND (reference sequence). This CDR3 contains 12 residues. This CDR3 is CASSFDSAVQYF. As DNA, the CDR3 is TGTGCCAGTAGTTTCGACAGTGCTGTTCAGTACTTC.

There are many counts of this clonotype. The rearrangement links TRBV29-1 to TRBJ2-2; unclear D gene. The V gene lost 4 bases and the J gene lost 9 bases, with 18 bases spanning the gap. The CDR3 sequence is 14 residues long. Germline lookup yields CDR1 SQVTM and CDR2 ANQGSEA. This chain's CDR3 is CSVGVDPGGRELFF. CDR3 bases: TGCAGCGTTGGGGTGGACCCCGGCGGCCGGGAGCTGTTTTTT.